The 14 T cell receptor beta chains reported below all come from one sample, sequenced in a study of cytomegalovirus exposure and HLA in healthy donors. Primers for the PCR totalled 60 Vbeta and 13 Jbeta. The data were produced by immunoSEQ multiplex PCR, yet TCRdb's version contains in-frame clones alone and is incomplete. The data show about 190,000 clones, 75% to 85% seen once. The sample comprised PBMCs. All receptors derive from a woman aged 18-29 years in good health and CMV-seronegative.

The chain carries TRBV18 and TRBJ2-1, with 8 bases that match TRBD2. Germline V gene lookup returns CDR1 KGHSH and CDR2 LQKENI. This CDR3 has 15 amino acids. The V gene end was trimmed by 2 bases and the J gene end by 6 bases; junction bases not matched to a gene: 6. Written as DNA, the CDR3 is TGTGCCAGCTCACCAGGGACTAGAGGATCCAATGAGCAGTTCTTC. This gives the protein CASSPGTRGSNEQFF.

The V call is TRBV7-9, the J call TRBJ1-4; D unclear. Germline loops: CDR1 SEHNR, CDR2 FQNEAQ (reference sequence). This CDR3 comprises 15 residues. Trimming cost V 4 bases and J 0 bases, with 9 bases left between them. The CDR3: CASSSSGATNEKLFF. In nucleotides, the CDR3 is TGTGCCAGCAGCTCCTCAGGTGCAACTAATGAAAAACTGTTTTTT.

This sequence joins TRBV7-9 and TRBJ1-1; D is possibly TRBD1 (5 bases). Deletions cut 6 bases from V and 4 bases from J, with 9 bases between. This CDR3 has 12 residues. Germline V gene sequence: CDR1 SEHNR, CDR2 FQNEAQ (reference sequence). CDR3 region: CASSQGGTEAFF. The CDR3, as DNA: TGTGCCAGCAGTCAGGGAGGCACTGAAGCTTTCTTT.

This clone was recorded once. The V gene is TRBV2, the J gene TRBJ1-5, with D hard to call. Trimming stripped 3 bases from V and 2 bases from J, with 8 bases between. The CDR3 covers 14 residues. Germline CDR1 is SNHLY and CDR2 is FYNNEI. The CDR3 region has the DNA TGTGCCAGCAGTGAGGAGGGAGGCAATCAGCCCCAGCATTTT. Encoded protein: CASSEEGGNQPQHF.

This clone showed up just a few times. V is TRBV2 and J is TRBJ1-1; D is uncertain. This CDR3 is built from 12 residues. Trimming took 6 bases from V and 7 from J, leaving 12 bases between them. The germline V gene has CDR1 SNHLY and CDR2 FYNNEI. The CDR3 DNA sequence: TGTGCCAGCAGGGCCGGGAAGGTTGAAGCTTTCTTT. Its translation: CASRAGKVEAFF.

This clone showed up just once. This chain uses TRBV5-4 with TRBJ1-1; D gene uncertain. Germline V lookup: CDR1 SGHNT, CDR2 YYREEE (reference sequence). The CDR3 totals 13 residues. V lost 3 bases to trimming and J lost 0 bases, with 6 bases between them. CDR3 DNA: TGTGCCAGCAGCTCCCAGGTGAACACTGAAGCTTTCTTT. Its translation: CASSSQVNTEAFF.

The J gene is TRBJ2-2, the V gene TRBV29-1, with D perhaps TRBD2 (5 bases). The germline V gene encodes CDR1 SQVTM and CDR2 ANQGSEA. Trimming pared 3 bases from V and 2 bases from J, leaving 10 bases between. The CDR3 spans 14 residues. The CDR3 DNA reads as TGCAGCGTTGAGGCGGGTTTCAACACCGGGGAGCTGTTTTTT. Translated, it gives CSVEAGFNTGELFF.

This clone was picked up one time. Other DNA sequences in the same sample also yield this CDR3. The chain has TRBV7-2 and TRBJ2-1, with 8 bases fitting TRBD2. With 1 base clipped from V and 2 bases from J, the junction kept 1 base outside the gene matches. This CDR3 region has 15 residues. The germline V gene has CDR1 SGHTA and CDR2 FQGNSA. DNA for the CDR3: TGTGCCAGCAGCTTAGATAGCGGGACCTACAATGAGCAGTTCTTC. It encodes CASSLDSGTYNEQFF.

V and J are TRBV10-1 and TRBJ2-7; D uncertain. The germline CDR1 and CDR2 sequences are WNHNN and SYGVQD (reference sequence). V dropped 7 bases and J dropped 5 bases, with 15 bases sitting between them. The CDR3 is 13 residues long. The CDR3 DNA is TGCGCCAGCACCCGCTTTTTTAGCAACGAGCAGTACTTC. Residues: CASTRFFSNEQYF.

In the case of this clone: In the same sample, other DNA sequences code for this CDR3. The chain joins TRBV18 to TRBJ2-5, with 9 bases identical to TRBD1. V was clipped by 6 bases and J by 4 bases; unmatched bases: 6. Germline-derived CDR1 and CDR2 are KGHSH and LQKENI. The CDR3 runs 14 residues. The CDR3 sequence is CASSPGQGGETQYF. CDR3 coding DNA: TGTGCCAGCTCCCCGGGACAGGGCGGAGAGACCCAGTACTTC.

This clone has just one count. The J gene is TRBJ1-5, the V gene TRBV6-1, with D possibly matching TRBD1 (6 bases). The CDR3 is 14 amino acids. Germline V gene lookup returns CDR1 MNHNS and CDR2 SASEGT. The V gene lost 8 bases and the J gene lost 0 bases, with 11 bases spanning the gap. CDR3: CASQGTYSNQPQHF. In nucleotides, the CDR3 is TGTGCCAGCCAGGGGACCTATAGCAATCAGCCCCAGCATTTT.

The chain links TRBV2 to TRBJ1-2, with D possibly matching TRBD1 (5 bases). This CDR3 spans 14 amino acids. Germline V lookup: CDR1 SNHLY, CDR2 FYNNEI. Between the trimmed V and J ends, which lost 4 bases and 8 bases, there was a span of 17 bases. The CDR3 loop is CASSAEGISQGYTF. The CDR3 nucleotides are TGTGCCAGCAGTGCGGAGGGGATCAGTCAAGGCTACACCTTC.

The CDR3: CAISETDTSNQPQHF. CDR3 in DNA: TGTGCCATCAGTGAGACTGATACTAGCAATCAGCCCCAGCATTTT. The chain has TRBV10-3 and TRBJ1-5; D unresolved. This CDR3 comprises 15 residues. CDR1 and CDR2 (germline): ENHRY, SYGVKD. Trimming shortened V by 2 bases and J by 0 bases, and 8 bases separated the two germline ends.

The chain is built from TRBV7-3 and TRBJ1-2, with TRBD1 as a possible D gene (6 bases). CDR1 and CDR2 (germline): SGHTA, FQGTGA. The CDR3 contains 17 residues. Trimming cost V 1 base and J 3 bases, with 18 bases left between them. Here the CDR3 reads CASSLNGRGGLDYGYTF. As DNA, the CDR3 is TGTGCCAGCAGCTTAAATGGCAGGGGCGGTCTAGACTATGGCTACACCTTC.